The next 6 T cell receptor beta chains were all read from a single sample in a study of blood T cells in healthy people across ages. Using a J-beta primer mix together with a sample-barcoded 5' primer, a second PCR was run for roughly 7 to 11 cycles. TCRdb reprocessed the 5' RACE reads with MiXCR, giving one entry per CDR3 protein. The data hold roughly 930,000 distinct CDR3 sequences, with roughly 50% observed a single time. The sample taken for sequencing was blood. The receptors stem from a man aged 30 to 39 in good health.

The rearrangement links TRBV7-2 to TRBJ2-1; TRBD2 might be the D (7 bases). Germline V gene data show CDR1 as SGHTA and CDR2 as FQGNSA. The CDR3 extends over 16 amino acids. V was clipped by 1 base and J by 8 bases, with 18 bases between them. The CDR3 DNA follows: TGTGCCAGCAGCTTAGGTAGAAGCGGGGCAGGGGATGAGCAGTTCTTC. This encodes CASSLGRSGAGDEQFF.

This clonotype has a handful of counts. The V gene is TRBV5-1, the J gene TRBJ1-2, with 7 bases lining up with TRBD1. From germline, CDR1 is SGHRS and CDR2 YFSETQ. After removal of 4 bases from V and 0 bases from J, the junction contained 6 bases not matched to a gene. This CDR3 is 15 amino acids long. The CDR3 sequence is CASSPRQGSNYGYTF. The CDR3 nucleotides read TGCGCCAGCAGCCCAAGACAGGGTTCTAACTATGGCTACACCTTC.

The chain joins TRBV11-2 to TRBJ1-3, with D possibly TRBD1 on 5 matching bases. There are 14 residues in the CDR3. In germline, CDR1 is SGHAT, CDR2 FQNNGV. V lost 5 bases to trimming and J lost 2 bases, with 10 bases between them. CDR3 residues: CASSLAGPGNTIYF. The DNA for the CDR3 is TGTGCCAGCAGCCTAGCGGGGCCTGGAAACACCATATATTTT. Full variable domain (remainder filled in from reference TRBV11-2 and TRBJ1-3): EAGVAQSPRYKIIEKRQSVAFWCNPISGHATLYWYQQILGQGPKLLIQFQNNGVVDDSQLPKDRFSAERLKGVDSTLKIQPAKLEDSAVYLCASSLAGPGNTIYFGEGSWLTVV.

The gene calls are TRBV12-3 or TRBV12-4 and TRBJ1-6; D possibly corresponds to TRBD1 (5 bases). With 2 bases removed from V and 10 bases from J, the gap between germline ends came to 15 bases. CDR3 length: 15 amino acids. The CDR3 region has the DNA TGTGCCAGCAGTTTACAGGGAGCGGACGGGTCACCCCTCCACTTT. Protein product: CASSLQGADGSPLHF.

The sample holds many counts of this clonotype. A much larger clone lies one base from this, so it may be a read error. V gene TRBV3-1 combines with J gene TRBJ2-7, with D unresolved. Trimming shortened V by 4 bases and J by 7 bases, and 11 bases separated the two germline ends. The CDR3 is 12 amino acids. Germline CDR1 and CDR2: LGHDT and YNNKEL (reference sequence). The CDR3 DNA reads as TGTGCCAGCAGCCGTGTACCGCATGAGCAGTACTTC. This translates into CASSRVPHEQYF.

The V and J genes are TRBV3-1 and TRBJ2-7, with 11 bases lining up with TRBD2. J lost 4 bases, V lost 5 bases, and 10 bases had no gene match. Germline CDR1 LGHDT, CDR2 YNNKEL (reference sequence). This CDR3 has 16 amino acids. CDR3 protein: CASSSITSGRVYEQYF. In DNA, the CDR3 is TGTGCCAGCAGCTCGATTACTAGCGGGAGAGTTTACGAGCAGTACTTC.